This T cell receptor beta chain was profiled in a study of blood T cells in healthy people across ages. It was with a sample-barcoded 5' primer and a J-beta primer mix that a second PCR of about 7 to 12 cycles was run. The study obtained at least 2.5 million CDR3-containing paired-end reads from every sample. TCRdb re-called the 5' RACE reads with MiXCR, one entry per CDR3 protein. The table records approximately 940,000 distinct CDR3 sequences, around 46% of them present only once. The ends lost 3 bases at V and 0 bases at J; junction bases unmatched: 8. This CDR3 contains 16 residues. CDR1 and CDR2 (germline): SGHDT, YYEEEE. Each donor supplied around 9.6 milliliters of peripheral blood. This clonotype has just a few counts. As yet, its antigen is unknown. Study-level results: Versus aged donors, long-lived donors had higher diversity and more naive CD4+ cells. Measured against age, TCR beta diversity per million T cells decreased in a roughly linear manner.

The sequencing input was blood. This sequence originates from a man aged 25-45 years in good health. The chain couples TRBV5-6 to TRBJ2-7, with 8 bases identical to TRBD2. The CDR3 is CASSSLGSGTSYEQYF. CDR3 in DNA: TGTGCCAGCAGCTCGCTGGGTAGCGGGACCTCCTACGAGCAGTACTTC.